The entry that follows covers one TCR beta chain sequence. Since all of the isolated RNA was reverse transcribed, expressed TCRB transcripts were what got sequenced. The method was immunoSEQ multiplex PCR; TCRdb's version includes in-frame clones alone and lacks a portion of them. The repertoire includes under 300,000 clones, 27% of them detected once, and more than 3% sits in the top ten. This sample was included in a study of beta chain features in type 1 diabetes. In germline, CDR1 is GTSNPN, CDR2 SVGIG (reference sequence). CDR3 length: 13 amino acids. Trimming left V 0 bases short and J 4 bases short, with 7 bases between.

The chain is built from TRBV30 and TRBJ1-5; D is ambiguous. The specimen sequenced was central memory CD4+ T cells from blood. The sequence derives from a man aged 25-40 years in good health. The CDR3 sequence: CAWSVGKNQPQHF. In DNA, the CDR3 is TGTGCCTGGAGTGTAGGGAAAAATCAGCCCCAGCATTTT.